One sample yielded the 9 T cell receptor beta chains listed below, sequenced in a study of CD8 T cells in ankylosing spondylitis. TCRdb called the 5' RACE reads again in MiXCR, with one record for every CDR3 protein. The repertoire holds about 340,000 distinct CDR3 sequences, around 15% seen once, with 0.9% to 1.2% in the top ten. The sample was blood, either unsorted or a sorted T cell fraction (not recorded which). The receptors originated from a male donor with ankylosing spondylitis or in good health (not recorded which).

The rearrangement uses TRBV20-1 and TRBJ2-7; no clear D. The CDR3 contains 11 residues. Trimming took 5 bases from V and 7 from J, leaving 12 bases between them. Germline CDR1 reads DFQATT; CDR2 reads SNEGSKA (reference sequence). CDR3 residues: CSAFDSEEQYF. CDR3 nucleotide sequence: TGCAGTGCTTTTGACTCGGAGGAGCAGTACTTC.

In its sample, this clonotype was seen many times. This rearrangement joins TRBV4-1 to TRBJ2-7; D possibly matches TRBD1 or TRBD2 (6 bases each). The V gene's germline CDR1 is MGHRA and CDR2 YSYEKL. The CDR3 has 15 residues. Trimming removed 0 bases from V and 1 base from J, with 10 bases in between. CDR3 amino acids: CASSQEGGGSYEQYF. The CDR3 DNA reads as TGCGCCAGCAGCCAAGAAGGAGGGGGTTCCTACGAGCAGTACTTC.

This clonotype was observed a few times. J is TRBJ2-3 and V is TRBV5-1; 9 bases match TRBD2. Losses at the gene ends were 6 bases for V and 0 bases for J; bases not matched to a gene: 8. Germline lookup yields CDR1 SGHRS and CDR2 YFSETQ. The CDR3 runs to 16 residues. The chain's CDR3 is CASNPGLASSTDTQYF. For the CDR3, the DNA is TGCGCCAGCAATCCCGGACTAGCGAGTAGCACAGATACGCAGTATTTT.

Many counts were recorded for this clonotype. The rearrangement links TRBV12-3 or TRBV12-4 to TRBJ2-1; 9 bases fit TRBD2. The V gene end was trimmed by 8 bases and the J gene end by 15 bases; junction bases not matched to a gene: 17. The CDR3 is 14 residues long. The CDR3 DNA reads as TGTGCCAGCGGTACGGGGCTAGCGGGAATCCTACCGTTCTTC. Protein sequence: CASGTGLAGILPFF.

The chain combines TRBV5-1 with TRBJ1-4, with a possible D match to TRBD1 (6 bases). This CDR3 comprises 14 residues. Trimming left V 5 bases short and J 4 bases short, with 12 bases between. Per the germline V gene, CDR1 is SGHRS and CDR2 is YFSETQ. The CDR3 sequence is CASSDQGGNEKLFF. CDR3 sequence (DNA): TGCGCCAGCAGTGACCAAGGGGGTAATGAAAAACTGTTTTTT.

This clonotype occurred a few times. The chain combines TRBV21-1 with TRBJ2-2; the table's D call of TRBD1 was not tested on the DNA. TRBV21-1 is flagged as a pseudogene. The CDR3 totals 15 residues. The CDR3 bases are TGTGCCAGCAGCAAACGGGGGTCGGGCACCGGGGAGCTGTTTTTT. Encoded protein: CASSKRGSGTGELFF.

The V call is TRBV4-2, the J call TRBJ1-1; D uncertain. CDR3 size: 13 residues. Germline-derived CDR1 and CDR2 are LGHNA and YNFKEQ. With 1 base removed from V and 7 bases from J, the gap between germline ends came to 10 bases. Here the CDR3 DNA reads TGTGCCAGCAGCCAAGGCAGATCGGGTGAAGCTTTCTTT. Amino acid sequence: CASSQGRSGEAFF.

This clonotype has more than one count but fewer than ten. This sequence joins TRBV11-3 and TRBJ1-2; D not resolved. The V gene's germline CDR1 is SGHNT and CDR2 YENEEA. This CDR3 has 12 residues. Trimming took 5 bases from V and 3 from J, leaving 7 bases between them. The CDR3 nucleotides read TGTGCCAGCAGCCGTTCGGACTATGGCTACACCTTC. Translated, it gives CASSRSDYGYTF.

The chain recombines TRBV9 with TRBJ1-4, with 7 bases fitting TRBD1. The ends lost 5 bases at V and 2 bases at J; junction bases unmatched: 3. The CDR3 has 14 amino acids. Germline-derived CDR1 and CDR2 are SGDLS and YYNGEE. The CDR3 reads CASRKGQTNEKLFF. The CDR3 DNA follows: TGTGCCAGCAGGAAGGGACAGACTAATGAAAAACTGTTTTTT.